This is a list of T cell receptor beta chains from one sample in a study of radiation and T cells in renal cell carcinoma. Some clones are missing from TCRdb's copy, which holds only in-frame ones; the method was immunoSEQ multiplex PCR. In the table there are approximately 16,000 clones, about 50% of which are singletons. This sample comprised tumor tissue, obtained from a patient whose treatment was nephrectomy without radiotherapy. The receptor set was obtained from a man aged 40-49 years with renal cell carcinoma. Both conserved end residues are part of each CDR3. Each record gives: D gene, clone size, V gene, J gene, CDR3 protein. A D gene is named only where the DNA matches it firmly. Clone size is given for some rows only: seen once, a few or many times, or a class if the clone is expanded.

TRBD1	-	TRBV6-5	TRBJ1-2	CASSPGTGFYGYTF
-	-	TRBV15	TRBJ1-2	CATSGWERGYTF
-	-	TRBV28	TRBJ1-5	CASSQRVAYSNQPQHF
TRBD2	-	TRBV5-6	TRBJ2-5	CASSPLGLAGVQETQYF
-	-	TRBV28	TRBJ1-1	CASIPWEARGEAFF
-	-	TRBV7-9	TRBJ2-3	CASSPRDTQYF
TRBD1	-	TRBV9	TRBJ1-2	CASSVGQGDRLGYTF
TRBD2	once	TRBV19	TRBJ2-3	CASSIGGSGGSADTQYF
-	-	TRBV27	TRBJ1-5	CASSKQGGGNQPQHF
-	few	TRBV28	TRBJ2-3	CASSLLMGTDTQYF
-	-	TRBV6-5	TRBJ1-3	CASSSSGAGNTIYF
-	-	TRBV11-3	TRBJ2-5	CASSSGETQYF
-	-	TRBV5-6	TRBJ1-1	CASSPAGTEAFF
TRBD2	-	TRBV6-4	TRBJ2-2	CASSDSAGGPGELFF
-	-	TRBV19	TRBJ1-4	CASRRGEGGTNEKLFF
-	large	TRBV9	TRBJ1-4	CASSSRQSEATNEKLFF
-	-	TRBV19	TRBJ1-2	CASSIDRQNYGYTF
-	few	TRBV6-5	TRBJ2-2	CASSYANGELFF
-	large	TRBV6-6	TRBJ2-7	CASSSGSQGEQYF
TRBD1	-	TRBV28	TRBJ1-6	CASSPLDRDNSPLHF
-	few	TRBV18	TRBJ1-1	CASSPMSMNTEAFF
-	-	TRBV10-2	TRBJ1-1	CASRVEGGSEAFF
TRBD2	medium-sized	TRBV2	TRBJ2-1	CASSEGLAGAGYEQFF
-	-	TRBV30	TRBJ1-2	CAWSGDTVGYGYTF
TRBD2	-	TRBV30	TRBJ2-3	CAWSRGGEGTQYF
-	-	TRBV30	TRBJ1-2	CAWSFGFSNYGYTF
TRBD2	-	TRBV25-1	TRBJ2-7	CASSREVYEQYF
TRBD1	few	TRBV5-1	TRBJ2-2	CASSLGQGGGTGELFF
TRBD1	-	TRBV18	TRBJ1-2	CASSPGQGWDGYTF
-	-	TRBV13	TRBJ2-7	CASSWRGPYEQYF
TRBD2	-	TRBV13	TRBJ2-1	CASSNPGLENNEQFF
TRBD1	-	TRBV11-3	TRBJ2-2	CASSPGTGDTGELFF
-	-	TRBV28	TRBJ1-1	CASSLSLGASTIAFF
-	-	TRBV19	TRBJ1-2	CASSMTGYGYTF
-	-	TRBV5-4	TRBJ1-6	CASSRDGAGGSPLHF
TRBD1	few	TRBV6-4	TRBJ1-2	CASSPTGSVGYTF
-	-	TRBV2	TRBJ1-2	CASSRFRTGTNYGYTF
-	few	TRBV9	TRBJ2-1	CASSEVQGIYNEQFF
-	-	TRBV4-1	TRBJ1-2	CASSQVELDTLNYGYTF
-	-	TRBV27	TRBJ2-1	CASSLLSGVYNEQFF
-	-	TRBV9	TRBJ2-3	CASNLPGKWTDTQYF